The 19 T cell receptor beta chains listed next were all sequenced from one sample in a study of blood T cell repertoires in COVID-19. Clones were read by immunoSEQ multiplex PCR, and TCRdb kept only the in-frame ones, dropping some. The sample includes 260,000 or so clones, about 83% of them seen just once. Sequencing was done on a sample of PBMCs or T cells enriched from blood (not recorded which). The receptors come from a woman in her thirties or forties who had been exposed to COVID-19.

This sequence joins TRBV18 and TRBJ2-7; TRBD1 aligns across 9 bases. There are 15 residues in the CDR3. J lost 6 bases, V lost 0 bases, and 6 bases had no gene match. The germline V gene has CDR1 KGHSH and CDR2 LQKENI. The CDR3 coding sequence is TGTGCCAGCTCACCACCGGGACAGGGAAGGTTCGAGCAGTACTTC. Amino acid sequence: CASSPPGQGRFEQYF.

The CDR3 coding sequence is TGTGCCAGTAGTATCGGGAGAAGCTCTGGGGCCAACGTCCTGACTTTC. This sequence encodes CASSIGRSSGANVLTF. This chain joins TRBV19 and TRBJ2-6; tentatively, D is TRBD2 (6 bases). The CDR3 consists of 16 residues. Deletions cut 3 bases from V and 0 bases from J, with 9 bases between. The V gene's germline CDR1 is LNHDA and CDR2 SQIVND (reference sequence).

This clone came up a few times. The genes are TRBV12-5 and TRBJ2-3; 8 positions match TRBD2. The CDR3 covers 16 residues. The germline V gene encodes CDR1 LGHNT and CDR2 FRNRAP. Trimming at V came to 1 base and at J to 0 bases, leaving 3 bases not matched to a gene. CDR3 nucleotide sequence: TGTGCTAGTGGTTTGGGAATAGCGGGGAGCACAGATACGCAGTATTTT. The encoded protein is CASGLGIAGSTDTQYF.

The chain uses TRBV7-8 and TRBJ2-1, with 8 bases that match TRBD1. Looked up from germline, CDR1 is SGHVS and CDR2 is FQNEAQ. The V and J ends lost 5 bases and 3 bases, in that order; junction bases with no gene match: 6. The CDR3 runs to 15 residues. CDR3 loop: CASSLRGQSYNEQFF. The CDR3 DNA reads as TGTGCCAGCAGCCTCAGGGGGCAAAGCTACAATGAGCAGTTCTTC. Full variable domain (missing parts from reference TRBV7-8 and TRBJ2-1): GAGVSQSPRYKVAKRGQDVALRCDPISGHVSLFWYQQALGQGPEFLTYFQNEAQLDKSGLPSDRFFAERPEGSVSTLKIQRTQQEDSAVYLCASSLRGQSYNEQFFGPGTRLTVL.

The J gene is TRBJ1-1, the V gene TRBV11-3; TRBD1 matches 8 bases. Trimming cost V 4 bases and J 0 bases; bases outside gene matches: 10. Germline CDR1 and CDR2: SGHNT and YENEEA. This CDR3 spans 17 amino acids. The CDR3 reads CASSSGQGRGMNTEAFF. CDR3 sequence (DNA): TGTGCCAGCAGCTCCGGACAGGGCAGGGGGATGAACACTGAAGCTTTCTTT.

The chain joins TRBV2 to TRBJ1-5, with D hard to call. The germline V gene has CDR1 SNHLY and CDR2 FYNNEI. The V end lost 6 bases, the J end lost 7 bases, and 16 bases lay between the germline ends. The CDR3 is made up of 14 amino acids. The CDR3 reads CASSGSTAWQPQHF. The CDR3 nucleotides are TGTGCCAGCAGCGGAAGTACAGCCTGGCAGCCCCAGCATTTT.

This chain connects TRBV28 to TRBJ2-7; the D gene is possibly TRBD2 (5 bases). The V gene's germline CDR1 is MDHEN and CDR2 SYDVKM. This CDR3 contains 12 residues. Trimming cost V 7 bases and J 1 base, with 8 bases left between them. The CDR3 coding sequence is TGTGCCAGCACGACGGGATCCTACGAGCAGTACTTC. Translating it yields CASTTGSYEQYF.

The genes are TRBV6-1 and TRBJ1-5, with D possibly being TRBD1 (5 bases). CDR3 size: 15 residues. V was clipped by 2 bases and J by 1 base, with 9 bases between them. Looked up from germline, CDR1 is MNHNS and CDR2 is SASEGT. The CDR3 DNA is TGTGCCAGCAGTGAATTCAGGGAAAGCAATCAGCCCCAGCATTTT. Protein: CASSEFRESNQPQHF.

The V gene is TRBV3-1 (or the pseudogene TRBV3-2), the J gene TRBJ1-2, with 8 positions matching TRBD1. V lost 6 bases to trimming and J lost 3 bases; unmatched junction nucleotides: 9. Germline V gene data show CDR1 as LGHDT and CDR2 as YNNKEL (reference sequence). This CDR3 comprises 15 residues. CDR3 loop: CASSSNPGQDYGYTF. In DNA form, the CDR3 reads TGTGCCAGCAGTTCGAACCCGGGACAGGACTATGGCTACACCTTC.

The rearrangement links TRBV11-1 to TRBJ1-6; the D gene is possibly TRBD1 (6 bases). Germline V gives CDR1 SGHAT, CDR2 FQDESV (reference sequence). The CDR3 extends over 16 amino acids. Trimming removed 1 base at V and 6 bases at J, with 13 bases between. Here the CDR3 reads CASSLGPGASNSPLHF. The DNA of the CDR3 is TGTGCCAGCAGCTTAGGCCCAGGGGCATCTAATTCACCCCTCCACTTT.

The chain combines TRBV15 with TRBJ2-7; D call uncertain. The germline V and J ends were trimmed by 1 base and 0 bases, with 4 bases remaining between them. Per germline, CDR1 LNHNV and CDR2 YYDKDF (reference sequence). The CDR3 length is 13 residues. CDR3 bases: TGTGCCACCAGCAGAGGCGGCTCCTACGAGCAGTACTTC. Its protein is CATSRGGSYEQYF.

The V call is TRBV7-2, the J call TRBJ2-3; D perhaps matches TRBD2 (6 bases). The V and J ends lost 5 bases and 4 bases respectively, with 13 bases between them. Germline-derived CDR1 and CDR2 are SGHTA and FQGNSA. The CDR3 runs to 14 residues. The DNA of the CDR3 is TGTGCCAGCAGCGCGGGACGAGCCGCAGATACGCAGTATTTT. It is translated as CASSAGRAADTQYF.

The genes are TRBV16 and TRBJ1-1; D not certain. The CDR3 contains 13 residues. V was cut by 4 bases and J by 2 bases, with 8 bases left in between. The germline V gene has CDR1 KGHSY and CDR2 FQNENV. CDR3 DNA sequence: TGTGCCAGCAGCCCAACACAAAACACTGAAGCTTTCTTT. This codes for CASSPTQNTEAFF.

This clone was recorded many times. The chain is built from TRBV30 and TRBJ2-7, with D uncertain. Trimming took off 0 bases at V and 2 bases at J, with 5 bases between the two ends. The length of the CDR3 is 12 residues. Germline CDR1 is GTSNPN and CDR2 is SVGIG (reference sequence). In nucleotides, the CDR3 is TGTGCCTGGAGTGTACTTGCCTACGAGCAGTACTTC. Translating gives CAWSVLAYEQYF.

This sequence joins TRBV19 and TRBJ1-2; 7 bases are a match to TRBD1. The germline gives CDR1 LNHDA, CDR2 SQIVND (reference sequence). Trimming took 5 bases from V and 3 from J; bases not matched to a gene: 12. This CDR3 contains 16 residues. The CDR3 nucleotides read TGTGCCAGTAGTTTCCCACAGGGGAGTGGGTACTATGGCTACACCTTC. It encodes CASSFPQGSGYYGYTF.

The chain has TRBV7-9 and TRBJ2-1, with 7 bases lining up with TRBD2. The CDR3 is 16 residues long. V dropped 1 base and J dropped 0; count of bases not matched to a gene: 3. Germline V gene lookup returns CDR1 SEHNR and CDR2 FQNEAQ (reference sequence). The CDR3 sequence: CASSLDTGGSYNEQFF. The CDR3 DNA follows: TGTGCCAGCAGCTTAGATACGGGGGGCTCCTACAATGAGCAGTTCTTC.

The chain recombines TRBV19 with TRBJ1-2; TRBD1 matches at 7 bases. This CDR3 region has 13 residues. V shed 6 bases, J shed 8 bases, and the junction held 9 bases outside the gene matches. Germline loops: CDR1 LNHDA, CDR2 SQIVND (reference sequence). As DNA, the CDR3 is TGTGCCAGTAGATCCGACAGGGCGGGCGGCTACACCTTC. This encodes CASRSDRAGGYTF. The full variable domain, with the rest looked up from reference TRBV19 and TRBJ1-2, is DGGITQSPKYLFRKEGQNVTLSCEQNLNHDAMYWYRQDPGQGLRLIYYSQIVNDFQKGDIAEGYSVSREKKESFPLTVTSAQKNPTAFYLCASRSDRAGGYTFGSGTRLTVV.

The chain carries TRBV27 and TRBJ2-1, with 11 nucleotides matching TRBD2. V trimming: 3 bases; J trimming: 2 bases; junction bases outside the gene matches: 3. The CDR3 runs to 16 residues. Germline V gene sequence: CDR1 MNHEY, CDR2 SMNVEV (reference sequence). Here the CDR3 DNA reads TGTGCCAGCAGTTTGGCTAGCGGGGGGACCTACAATGAGCAGTTCTTC. Amino acid sequence: CASSLASGGTYNEQFF.

The J gene is TRBJ1-6, the V gene TRBV19; 9 bases agree with TRBD1. The CDR3 contains 13 residues. V dropped 7 bases and J dropped 10; count of bases not matched to a gene: 5. Per germline, CDR1 LNHDA and CDR2 SQIVND (reference sequence). CDR3 amino acids: CASTGTGNSPLHF. CDR3 sequence (DNA): TGTGCCAGTACCGGGACAGGGAACTCACCCCTCCACTTT.